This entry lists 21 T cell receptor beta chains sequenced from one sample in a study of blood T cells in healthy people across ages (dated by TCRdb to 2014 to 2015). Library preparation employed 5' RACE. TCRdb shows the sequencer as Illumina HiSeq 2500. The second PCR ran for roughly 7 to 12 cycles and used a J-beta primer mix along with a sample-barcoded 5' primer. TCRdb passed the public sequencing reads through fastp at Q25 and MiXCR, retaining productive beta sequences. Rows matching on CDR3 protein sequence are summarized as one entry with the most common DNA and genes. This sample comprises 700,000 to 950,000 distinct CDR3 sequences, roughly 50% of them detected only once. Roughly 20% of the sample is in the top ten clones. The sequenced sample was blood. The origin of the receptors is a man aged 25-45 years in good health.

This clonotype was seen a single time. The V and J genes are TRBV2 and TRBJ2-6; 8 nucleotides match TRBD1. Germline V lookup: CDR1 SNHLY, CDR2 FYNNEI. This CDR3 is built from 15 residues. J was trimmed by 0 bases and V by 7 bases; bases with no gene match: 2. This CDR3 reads CASKGQASGANVLTF. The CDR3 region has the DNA TGTGCCAGCAAGGGACAGGCCTCTGGGGCCAACGTCCTGACTTTC.

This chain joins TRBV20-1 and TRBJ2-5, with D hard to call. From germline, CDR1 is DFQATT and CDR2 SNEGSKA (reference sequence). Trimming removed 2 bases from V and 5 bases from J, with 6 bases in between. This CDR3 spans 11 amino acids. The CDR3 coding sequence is TGCAGTGCTAGACTGACCGAGACCCAGTACTTC. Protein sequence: CSARLTETQYF.

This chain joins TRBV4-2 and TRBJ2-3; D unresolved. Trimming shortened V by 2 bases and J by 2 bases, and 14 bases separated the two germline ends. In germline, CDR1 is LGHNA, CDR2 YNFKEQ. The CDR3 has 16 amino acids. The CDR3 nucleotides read TGTGCCAGCAGCCAAAGGTCACAAGATTACACAGATACGCAGTATTTT. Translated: CASSQRSQDYTDTQYF.

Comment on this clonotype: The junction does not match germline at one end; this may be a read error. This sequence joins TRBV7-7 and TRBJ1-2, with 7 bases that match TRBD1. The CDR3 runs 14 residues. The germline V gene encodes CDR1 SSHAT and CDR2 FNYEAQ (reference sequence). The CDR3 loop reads CTSSATGEGYGYTF. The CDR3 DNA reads TGTACCAGCAGCGCTACAGGGGAAGGTTATGGCTACACCTTC.

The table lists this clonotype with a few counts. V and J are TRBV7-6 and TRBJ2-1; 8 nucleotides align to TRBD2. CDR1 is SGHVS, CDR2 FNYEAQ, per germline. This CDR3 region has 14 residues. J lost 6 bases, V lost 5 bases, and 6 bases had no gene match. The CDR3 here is CASSGTRSSNEQFF. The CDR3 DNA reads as TGTGCCAGCAGCGGGACTAGATCCAGCAATGAGCAGTTCTTC.

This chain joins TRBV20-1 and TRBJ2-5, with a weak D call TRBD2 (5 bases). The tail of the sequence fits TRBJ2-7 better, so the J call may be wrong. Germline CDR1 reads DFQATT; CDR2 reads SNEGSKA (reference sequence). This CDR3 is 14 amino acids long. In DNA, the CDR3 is TGCAGTGCTAGCCCGCTAGGGCATAGCGACGAGCAGTACTTC. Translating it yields CSASPLGHSDEQYF.

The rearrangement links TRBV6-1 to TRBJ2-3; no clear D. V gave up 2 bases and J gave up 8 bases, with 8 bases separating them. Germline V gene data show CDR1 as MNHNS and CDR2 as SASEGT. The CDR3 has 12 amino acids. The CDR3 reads CASSEKAVTQYF. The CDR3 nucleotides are TGTGCCAGCAGTGAAAAGGCGGTTACGCAGTATTTT.

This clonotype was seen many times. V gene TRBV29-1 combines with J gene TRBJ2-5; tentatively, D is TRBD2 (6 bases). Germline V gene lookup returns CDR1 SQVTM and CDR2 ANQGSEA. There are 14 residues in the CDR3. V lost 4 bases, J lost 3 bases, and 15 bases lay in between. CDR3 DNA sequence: TGCAGCGTTGGGGGGGTAAAGGGCGAAGAGACCCAGTACTTC. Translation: CSVGGVKGEETQYF.

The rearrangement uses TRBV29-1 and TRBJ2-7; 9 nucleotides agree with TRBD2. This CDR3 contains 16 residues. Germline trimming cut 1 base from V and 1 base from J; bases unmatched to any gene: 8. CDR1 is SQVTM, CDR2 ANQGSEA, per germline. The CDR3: CSVEVTTSGSSYEQYF. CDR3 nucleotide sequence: TGCAGCGTTGAAGTGACCACTAGCGGGTCATCCTACGAGCAGTACTTC.

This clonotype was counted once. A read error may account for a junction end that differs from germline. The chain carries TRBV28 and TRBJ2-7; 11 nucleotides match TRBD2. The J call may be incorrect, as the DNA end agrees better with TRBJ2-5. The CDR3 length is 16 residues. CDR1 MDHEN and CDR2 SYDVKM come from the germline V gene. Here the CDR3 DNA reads TGTGCCAGTAGTTCTCATAGCGGGGGGGCCGGAGAGACCCAGTACTTC. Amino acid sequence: CASSSHSGGAGETQYF.

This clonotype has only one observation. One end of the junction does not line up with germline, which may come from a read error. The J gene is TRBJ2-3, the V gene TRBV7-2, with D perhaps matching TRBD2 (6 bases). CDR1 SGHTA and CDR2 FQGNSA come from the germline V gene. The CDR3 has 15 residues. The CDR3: CASSLLQRTTDSQYF. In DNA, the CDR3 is TGTGCCAGCAGCTTACTTCAGCGGACTACAGATTCGCAGTATTTT.

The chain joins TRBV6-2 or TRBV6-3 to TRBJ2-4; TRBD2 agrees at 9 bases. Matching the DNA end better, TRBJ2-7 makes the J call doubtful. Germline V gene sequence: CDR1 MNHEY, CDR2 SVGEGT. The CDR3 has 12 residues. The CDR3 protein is CASLAGNYEQYF. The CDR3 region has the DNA TGTGCCAGTCTAGCGGGGAACTACGAGCAGTACTTC.

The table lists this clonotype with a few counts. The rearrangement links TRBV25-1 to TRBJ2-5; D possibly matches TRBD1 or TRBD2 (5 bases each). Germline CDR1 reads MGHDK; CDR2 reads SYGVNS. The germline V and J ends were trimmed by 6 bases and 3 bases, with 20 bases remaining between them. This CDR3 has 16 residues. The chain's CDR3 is CASSDRGPQSKETQYF. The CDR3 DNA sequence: TGTGCCAGCAGCGACCGGGGCCCCCAGAGTAAAGAGACCCAGTACTTC.

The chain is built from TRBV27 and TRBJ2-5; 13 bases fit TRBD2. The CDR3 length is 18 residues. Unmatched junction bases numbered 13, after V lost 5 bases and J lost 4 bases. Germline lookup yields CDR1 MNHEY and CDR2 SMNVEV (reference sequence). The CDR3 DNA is TGTGCCAGCAGTCCATCTAGGACTAGCGGGAGAGTTGGAGAGACCCAGTACTTC. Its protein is CASSPSRTSGRVGETQYF.

The chain's CDR3 is CASSLRTTLGDTQYF. The CDR3 DNA sequence: TGTGCCAGCAGTTTACGGACTACCTTAGGAGATACGCAGTATTTT. The rearrangement links TRBV27 to TRBJ2-3; possible D gene TRBD2, 6 bases. The CDR3 length is 15 residues. Germline V gives CDR1 MNHEY, CDR2 SMNVEV (reference sequence). Trimming took off 2 bases at V and 5 bases at J, with 14 bases between the two ends.

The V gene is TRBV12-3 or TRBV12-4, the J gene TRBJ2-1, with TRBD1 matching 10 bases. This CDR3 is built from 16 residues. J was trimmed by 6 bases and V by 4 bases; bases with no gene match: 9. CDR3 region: CASSSLRDRGFNEQFF. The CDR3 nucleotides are TGTGCCAGCAGTTCACTCCGGGACAGGGGATTCAATGAGCAGTTCTTC.

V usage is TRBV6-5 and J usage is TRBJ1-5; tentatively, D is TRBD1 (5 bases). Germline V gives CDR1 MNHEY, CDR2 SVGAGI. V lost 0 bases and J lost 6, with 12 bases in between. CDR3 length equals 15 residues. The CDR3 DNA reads TGTGCCAGCAGTTACTCTGGCCGACAGCGTCAGCCCCAGCATTTT. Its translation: CASSYSGRQRQPQHF.

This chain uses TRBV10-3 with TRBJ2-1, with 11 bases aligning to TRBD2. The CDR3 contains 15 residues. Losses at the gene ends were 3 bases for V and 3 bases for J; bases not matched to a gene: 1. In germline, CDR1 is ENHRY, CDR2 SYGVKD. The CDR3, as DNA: TGTGCCATCAGTGACGGGACTAGCGGCTACAATGAGCAGTTCTTC. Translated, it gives CAISDGTSGYNEQFF.

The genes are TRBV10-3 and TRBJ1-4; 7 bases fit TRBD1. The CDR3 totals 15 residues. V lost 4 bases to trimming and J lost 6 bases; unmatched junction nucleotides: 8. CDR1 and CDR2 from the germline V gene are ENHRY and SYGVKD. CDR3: CAISGTGGGDEKLFF. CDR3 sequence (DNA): TGTGCCATCAGTGGGACAGGCGGCGGGGATGAAAAACTGTTTTTT.

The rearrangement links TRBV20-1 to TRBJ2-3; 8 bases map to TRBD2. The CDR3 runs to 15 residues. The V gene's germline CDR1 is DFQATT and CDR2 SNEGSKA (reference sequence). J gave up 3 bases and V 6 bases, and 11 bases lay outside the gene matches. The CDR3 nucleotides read TGCAGTGCCAGGGGTGAAGAGCGGGGGACAGATACGCAGTATTTT. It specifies CSARGEERGTDTQYF.

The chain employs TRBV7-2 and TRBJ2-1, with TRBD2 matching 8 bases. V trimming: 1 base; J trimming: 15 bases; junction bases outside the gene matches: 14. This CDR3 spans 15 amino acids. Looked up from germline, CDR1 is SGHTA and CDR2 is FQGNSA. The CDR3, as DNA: TGTGCCAGCAGCTTAGAGGTCGTAGCGGGAAGGGTTCCGTTCTTC. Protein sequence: CASSLEVVAGRVPFF.